This T cell receptor (beta chain) was observed in a study of cytotoxic CD8 clonotypes in ibrutinib-treated CLL. Study-wide results and caveats: At progression, clonality fell back toward baseline after rising at ibrutinib response. Baseline clonality was higher than in age-matched healthy donors and moved in step with circulating CD8+ T-cell counts.

For this clone: Antigen specificity is unknown.

The V and J ends lost 7 bases and 5 bases respectively, with 20 bases between them. CDR3 length equals 15 residues. Per the germline V gene, CDR1 is MNHEY and CDR2 is SMNVEV (reference sequence). The protocol was immunoSEQ multiplex PCR, while the TCRdb copy is restricted to in-frame clones and leaves out a portion. The table records 300,000 to 350,000 clones, about 80% of them present only once. Sequencing used PBMCs, obtained before ibrutinib treatment. This rearrangement joins TRBV27 to TRBJ2-5, with D tentatively TRBD2 (5 bases). The receptor comes from a human donor with chronic lymphocytic leukemia. CDR3 nucleotides: TGTGCCAGCAAAGACTACAACGCTCTTGAGGAGACCCAGTACTTC. It encodes CASKDYNALEETQYF.